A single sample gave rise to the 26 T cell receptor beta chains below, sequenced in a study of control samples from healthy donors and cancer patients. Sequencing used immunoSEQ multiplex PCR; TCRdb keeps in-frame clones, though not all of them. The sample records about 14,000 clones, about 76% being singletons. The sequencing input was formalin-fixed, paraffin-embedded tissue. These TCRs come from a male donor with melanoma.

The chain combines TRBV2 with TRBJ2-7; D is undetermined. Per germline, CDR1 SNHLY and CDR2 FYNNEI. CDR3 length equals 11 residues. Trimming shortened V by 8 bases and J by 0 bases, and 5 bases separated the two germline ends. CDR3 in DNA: TGTGCCAGCGTTAGCTCCTACGAGCAGTACTTC. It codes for CASVSSYEQYF.

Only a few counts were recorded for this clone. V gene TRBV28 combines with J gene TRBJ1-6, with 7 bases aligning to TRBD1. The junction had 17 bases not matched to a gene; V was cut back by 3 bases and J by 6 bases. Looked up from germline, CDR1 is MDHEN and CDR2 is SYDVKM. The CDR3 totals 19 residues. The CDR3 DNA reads TGTGCCAGCAGTTTTGGACAGGCAAAGGGGTGGGGGGTTAATTCACCCCTCCACTTT. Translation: CASSFGQAKGWGVNSPLHF.

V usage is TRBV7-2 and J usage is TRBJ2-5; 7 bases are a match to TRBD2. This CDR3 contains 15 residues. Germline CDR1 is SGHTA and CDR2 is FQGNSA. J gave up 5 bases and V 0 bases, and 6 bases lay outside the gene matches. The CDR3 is CASSLAGRLLETQYF. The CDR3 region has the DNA TGTGCCAGCAGCTTAGCCGGGAGGCTGTTGGAGACCCAGTACTTC.

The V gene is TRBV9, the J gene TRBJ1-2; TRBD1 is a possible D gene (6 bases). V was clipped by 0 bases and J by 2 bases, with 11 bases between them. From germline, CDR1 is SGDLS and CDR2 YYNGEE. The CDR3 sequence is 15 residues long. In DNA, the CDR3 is TGTGCCAGCAGCGTAGAGGGGGTACCCAACTATGGCTACACCTTC. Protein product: CASSVEGVPNYGYTF.

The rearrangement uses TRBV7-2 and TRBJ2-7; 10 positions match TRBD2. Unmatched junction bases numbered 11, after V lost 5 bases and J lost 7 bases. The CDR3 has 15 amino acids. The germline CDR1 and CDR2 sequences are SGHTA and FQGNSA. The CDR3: CASSPGAAGGREQYF. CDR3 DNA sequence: TGTGCCAGCAGCCCCGGGGCAGCGGGGGGGCGTGAGCAGTACTTC.

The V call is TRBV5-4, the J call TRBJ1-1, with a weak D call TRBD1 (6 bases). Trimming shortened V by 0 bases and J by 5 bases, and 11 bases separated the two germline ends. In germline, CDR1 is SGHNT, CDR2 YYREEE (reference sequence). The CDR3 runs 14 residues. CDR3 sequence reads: CASSLGTVNTEAFF. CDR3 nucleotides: TGTGCCAGCAGCTTGGGGACAGTAAATACTGAAGCTTTCTTT.

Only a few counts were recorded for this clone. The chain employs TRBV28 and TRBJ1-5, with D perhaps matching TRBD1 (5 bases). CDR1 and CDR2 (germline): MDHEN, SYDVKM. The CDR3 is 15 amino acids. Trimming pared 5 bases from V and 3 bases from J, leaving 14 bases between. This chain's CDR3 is CASSGAGPFNQPQHF. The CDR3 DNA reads TGTGCCAGCAGTGGGGCAGGGCCGTTCAATCAGCCCCAGCATTTT. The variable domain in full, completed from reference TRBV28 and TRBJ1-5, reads DVKVTQSSRYLVKRTGEKVFLECVQDMDHENMFWYRQDPGLGLRLIYFSYDVKMKEKGDIPEGYSVSREKKERFSLILESASTNQTSMYLCASSGAGPFNQPQHFGDGTRLSIL.

The CDR3 nucleotides are TGTGCCAGCAGCCGACCCCCGAACACCGGGGAGCTGTTTTTT. Protein: CASSRPPNTGELFF. The chain has TRBV7-9 and TRBJ2-2; D remains ambiguous. Germline loops: CDR1 SEHNR, CDR2 FQNEAQ (reference sequence). The ends were cut back, 5 bases at V and 0 bases at J, with 7 bases in the middle. The CDR3 covers 14 residues. Looking up the rest from reference TRBV7-9 and TRBJ2-2 gives the full variable domain: DTGVSQNPRHKITKRGQNVTFRCDPISEHNRLYWYRQTLGQGPEFLTYFQNEAQLEKSRLLSDRFSAERPKGSFSTLEIQRTEQGDSAMYLCASSRPPNTGELFFGEGSRLTVL.

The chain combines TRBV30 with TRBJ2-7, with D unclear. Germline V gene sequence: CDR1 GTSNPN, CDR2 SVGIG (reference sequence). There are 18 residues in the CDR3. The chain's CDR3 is CASLVAPPVGWKTYEQYF. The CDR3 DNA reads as TGTGCTTCCCTAGTGGCCCCCCCAGTTGGTTGGAAGACCTACGAGCAGTACTTC.

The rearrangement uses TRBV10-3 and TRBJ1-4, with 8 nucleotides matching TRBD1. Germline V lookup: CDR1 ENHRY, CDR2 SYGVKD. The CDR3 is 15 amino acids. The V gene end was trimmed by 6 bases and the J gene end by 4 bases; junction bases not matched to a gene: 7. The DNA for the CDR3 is TGTGCCATCAGGAGGGAGGGACAGGATAATGAAAAACTGTTTTTT. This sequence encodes CAIRREGQDNEKLFF.

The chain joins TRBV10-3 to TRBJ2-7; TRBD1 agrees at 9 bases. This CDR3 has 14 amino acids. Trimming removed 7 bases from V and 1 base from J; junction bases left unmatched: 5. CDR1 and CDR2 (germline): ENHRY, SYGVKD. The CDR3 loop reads CAIIPGQGSYEQYF. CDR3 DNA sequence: TGTGCCATCATCCCGGGACAGGGTTCCTACGAGCAGTACTTC.

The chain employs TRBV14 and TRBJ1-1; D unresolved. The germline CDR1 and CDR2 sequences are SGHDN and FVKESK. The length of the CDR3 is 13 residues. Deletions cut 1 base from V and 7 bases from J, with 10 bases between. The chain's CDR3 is CASSQVSVGEAFF. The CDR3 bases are TGTGCCAGCAGCCAAGTCTCAGTCGGTGAAGCTTTCTTT. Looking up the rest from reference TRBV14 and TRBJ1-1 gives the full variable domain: EAGVTQFPSHSVIEKGQTVTLRCDPISGHDNLYWYRRVMGKEIKFLLHFVKESKQDESGMPNNRFLAERTGGTYSTLKVQPAELEDSGVYFCASSQVSVGEAFFGQGTRLTVV.

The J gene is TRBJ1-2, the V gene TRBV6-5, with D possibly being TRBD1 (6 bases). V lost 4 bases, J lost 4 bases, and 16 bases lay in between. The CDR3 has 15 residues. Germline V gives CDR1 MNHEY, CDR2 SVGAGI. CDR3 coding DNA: TGTGCCAGCAGTTCGAACGCAGGGGTGGCCTATGGCTACACCTTC. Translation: CASSSNAGVAYGYTF.

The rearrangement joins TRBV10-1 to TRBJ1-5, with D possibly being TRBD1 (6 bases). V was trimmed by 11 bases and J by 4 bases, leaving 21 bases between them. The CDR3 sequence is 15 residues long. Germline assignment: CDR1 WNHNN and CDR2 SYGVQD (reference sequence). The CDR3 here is CAHGSLTGGNQPQHF. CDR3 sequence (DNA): TGCGCCCATGGGTCATTGACAGGAGGTAATCAGCCCCAGCATTTT.

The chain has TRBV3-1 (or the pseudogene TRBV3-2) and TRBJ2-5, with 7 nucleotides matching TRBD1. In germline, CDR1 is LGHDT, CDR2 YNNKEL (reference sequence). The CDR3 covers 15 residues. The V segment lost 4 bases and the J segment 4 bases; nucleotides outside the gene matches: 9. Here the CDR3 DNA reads TGTGCCAGCAGCCGAGACACGACAGGGCGAGAGACCCAGTACTTC. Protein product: CASSRDTTGRETQYF.

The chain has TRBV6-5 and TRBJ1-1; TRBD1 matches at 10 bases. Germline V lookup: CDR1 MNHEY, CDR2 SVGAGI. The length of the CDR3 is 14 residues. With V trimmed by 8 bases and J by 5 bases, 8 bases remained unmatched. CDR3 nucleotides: TGTGCCAGCTTAGGCGGACAGGGGGGGACTGAAGCTTTCTTT. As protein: CASLGGQGGTEAFF.

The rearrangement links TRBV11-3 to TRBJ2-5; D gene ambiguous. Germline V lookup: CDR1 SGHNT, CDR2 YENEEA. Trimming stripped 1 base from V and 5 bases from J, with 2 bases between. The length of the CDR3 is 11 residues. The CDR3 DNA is TGTGCCAGCAGCTTAGGGGAGACCCAGTACTTC. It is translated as CASSLGETQYF.

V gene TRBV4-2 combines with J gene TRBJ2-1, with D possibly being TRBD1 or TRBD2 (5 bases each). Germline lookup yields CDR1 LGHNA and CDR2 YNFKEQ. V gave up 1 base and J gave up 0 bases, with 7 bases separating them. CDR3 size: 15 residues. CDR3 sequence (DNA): TGTGCCAGCAGCCAAGGGGGGAGCTCCTACAATGAGCAGTTCTTC. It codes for CASSQGGSSYNEQFF.

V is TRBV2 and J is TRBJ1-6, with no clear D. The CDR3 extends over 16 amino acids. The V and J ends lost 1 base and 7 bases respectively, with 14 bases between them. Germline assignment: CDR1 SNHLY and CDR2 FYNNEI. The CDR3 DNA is TGTGCCAGCAGTGAAGAGAGAAGGGTCCCAAATTCACCCCTCCACTTT. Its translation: CASSEERRVPNSPLHF.

The CDR3, as DNA: TGTGCCAACCCACCCGGGGCCGGTGACACCGGGGAGCTGTTTTTT. Translation gives CANPPGAGDTGELFF. V usage is TRBV7-8 and J usage is TRBJ2-2; perhaps D is TRBD1 or TRBD2 (5 bases each). In germline, CDR1 is SGHVS, CDR2 FQNEAQ. CDR3 length: 15 residues. Trimming cost V 10 bases and J 3 bases, with 18 bases left between them.

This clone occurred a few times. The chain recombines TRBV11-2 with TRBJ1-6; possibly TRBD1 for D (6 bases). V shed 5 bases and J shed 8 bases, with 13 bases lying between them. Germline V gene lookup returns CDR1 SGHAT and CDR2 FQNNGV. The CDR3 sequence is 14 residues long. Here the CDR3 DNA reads TGTGCCAGCAGCAGGGGGGCAGCCCATTCACCCCTCCACTTT. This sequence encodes CASSRGAAHSPLHF.

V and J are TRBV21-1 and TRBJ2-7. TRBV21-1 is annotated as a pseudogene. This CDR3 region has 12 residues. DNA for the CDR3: TGTGCCAGCTTTGCACGACCTTTCGAGCAGTACTTC. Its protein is CASFARPFEQYF.

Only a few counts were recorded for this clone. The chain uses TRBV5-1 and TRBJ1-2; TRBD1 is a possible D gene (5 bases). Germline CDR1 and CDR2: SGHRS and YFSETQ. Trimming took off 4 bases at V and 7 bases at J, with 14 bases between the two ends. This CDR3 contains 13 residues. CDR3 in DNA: TGCGCCAGCAGCGCATCAGGGTTTGCTGGCTACACCTTC. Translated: CASSASGFAGYTF.

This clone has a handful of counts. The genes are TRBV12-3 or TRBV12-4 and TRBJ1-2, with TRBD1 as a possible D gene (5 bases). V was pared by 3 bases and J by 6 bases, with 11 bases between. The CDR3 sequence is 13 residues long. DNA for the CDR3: TGTGCCAGCAGTTTGTCGGGGCGAGATGGCTACACCTTC. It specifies CASSLSGRDGYTF.

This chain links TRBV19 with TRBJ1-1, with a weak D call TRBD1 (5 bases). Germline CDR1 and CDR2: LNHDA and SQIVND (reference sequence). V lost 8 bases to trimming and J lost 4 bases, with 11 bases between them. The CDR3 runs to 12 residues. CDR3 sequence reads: CASSDSLTEAFF. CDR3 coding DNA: TGTGCCAGTTCCGACAGTCTCACTGAAGCTTTCTTT. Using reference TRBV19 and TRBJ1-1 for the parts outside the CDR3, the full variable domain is DGGITQSPKYLFRKEGQNVTLSCEQNLNHDAMYWYRQDPGQGLRLIYYSQIVNDFQKGDIAEGYSVSREKKESFPLTVTSAQKNPTAFYLCASSDSLTEAFFGQGTRLTVV.

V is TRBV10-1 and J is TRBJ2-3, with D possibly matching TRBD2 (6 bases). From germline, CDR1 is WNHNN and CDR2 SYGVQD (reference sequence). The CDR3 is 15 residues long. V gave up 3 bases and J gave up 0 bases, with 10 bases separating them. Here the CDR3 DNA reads TGCGCCAGCAGTGAAGAAGCGGGTAGCACAGATACGCAGTATTTT. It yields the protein CASSEEAGSTDTQYF.